Given below is one T cell receptor (beta chain) in context. The PCR had 60 Vbeta and 13 Jbeta primers. Profiled with immunoSEQ multiplex PCR; TCRdb holds only in-frame clones, not every one. The table lists around 130,000 clones, more than 65% of them singletons, with under 3.5% in the top ten. This entry belongs to a study of cytomegalovirus exposure and HLA in healthy donors. In the study overall: About 79% of roughly 400 genotyped donors fell in the Caucasian-associated ancestry cluster.

Trimming left V 3 bases short and J 1 base short, with 12 bases between. The germline V gene encodes CDR1 MGHRA and CDR2 YSYEKL. CDR3 length equals 15 residues. Source material: PBMCs. The chain employs TRBV4-1 and TRBJ1-1, with a weak D call TRBD1 (6 bases). This clonotype was obtained from a man aged 50 to 59 in good health and CMV-seronegative. The CDR3 nucleotides read TGCGCCAGCAGCCACGACGACAGGACGAACACTGAAGCTTTCTTT. Its translation is CASSHDDRTNTEAFF.